The source of this TCR beta chain is a study of HIV-infected patients and healthy controls (dated by TCRdb to between 2012 and 2015). Study-level background: The study asked whether deep sequencing of the TCR repertoire from small blood samples of HIV patients could detect immune perturbation and reconstitution. The study at large found these results: The observed differences in diversity were not explained by the slight differences in age and sex profiles between the study cohorts. A major limit on how widely the findings apply, in the view of the authors, was that only sixteen HIV-infected individuals were processed. Eight alpha and eight beta V genes showed significantly different mean usage between HIV-infected patients and controls. Pairing of alpha and beta chains was not determined in the samples. The dynamics of distinct T-cell subpopulations could not be separated, and sequencing depth was restricted, because whole blood was used. Differing numbers of distinct sequences in patients and controls hindered comparison, and size-matching assigned excessive weight to rare events in the HIV-infected data. In the study, no determination of donor HLA types was made. Alpha-chain CDR3s from MAIT cells occurred at high frequency in healthy controls but were severely depleted in HIV+ repertoires. Compared with untreated HIV+ repertoires, healthy control repertoires had roughly threefold more distinct CDR3s and a higher Shannon diversity. In HIV-infected patients, the apparent post-therapy recovery of the Gini index was not replicated in size-matched repertoire data. More CDR3s were shared between individuals among healthy controls than among HIV+ patients, as measured by Jaccard index and by the count of highly shared sequences. HIV-infected repertoires had significantly higher mean Gini indices than controls, possibly reflecting oligoclonality. Most CMV-associated CDR3s became more frequent during therapy, although their change was not significant, whereas HIV-associated CDR3s showed a significant decrease in frequency.

SuperScript III was used to reverse transcribe 500 ng RNA with primers targeting the alpha and beta constant regions. Alpha and beta chain libraries were generated separately via chain-specific third strand synthesis with multiplexing indices. The protocol used a single primer pair to amplify all rearrangements within a chain, which avoided primer bias, and attached molecular barcodes to each cDNA molecule. Purified cDNA was ligated with T4 RNA Ligase 1 onto a 5' RACE adapter bearing a random hexamer and the SP2 sequencing primer site. The authors primed second strand synthesis from the SP2 site with Phusion polymerase and used slow temperature ramps to favor optimal annealing. Each molecule's 12-nucleotide barcode consisted of two random hexamer sequences, both added before amplification and joined together. P5 and P7 adapter elements plus a second index were added in a short first PCR, which was followed by an approximately 23-cycle amplification PCR with P5s and P7 primers. In total the libraries went through about 25 PCR cycles, after which the libraries were quantified on a Qubit, sized on a Bioanalyzer, and diluted to around 3.9 nM. The normalized libraries were sequenced on an Illumina MiSeq using 2 x 250 paired-end kits. Reverse transcription reactions were cleaned up on MinElute columns and eluted into approximately 10 ul Tris-Cl. Adapter ligations ran for roughly 25 hours at 16 degrees C and were afterwards cleaned with AMPure XP beads at a 1:1 ratio. As for how the authors treated the data: Demultiplexed FASTQ files were processed with a modified Decombinator that output V, J, insert and barcode information. Any sequence that shared a barcode yet differed from the dominant sequence was discarded as an error, and the number of original cDNA molecules was estimated by counting barcodes clustered at Levenshtein distance 3. For downstream analyses, the R packages ineq, vegan, igraph and RCytoscape were used, along with IMGT nomenclature and CDR3 definitions. V gene usage was computed over distinct sequences, each TCR counted once to avoid skew from clonal expansion. Within a donor, similarity networks joined unique CDR3 amino acid sequences in every case where two of them were separated by a single Levenshtein edit. Published HIV-specific CDR3s (just over 90 alpha, 702 beta) and CMV-specific CDR3s (roughly 13 alpha, roughly 250 beta) were assembled and queried against the repertoires. It was shown by random subsampling to size-matched repertoires that the decreased diversity of patients was not caused by their lower sequence numbers. TCRdb took the public reads, trimmed them with fastp at Q25, ran MiXCR for clone calling and kept in-frame beta chains. Every CDR3 protein is listed once, alongside the most common genes and DNA of its rows. For this entry, the V and J calls and clone size follow TCRdb and not the study's own pipeline. Present in this sample are about 24,000 distinct CDR3 sequences, 8.5% to 9% of which were seen just once. Approximately 4.2% of the sample goes to the ten largest clones.

This clonotype was detected ten times or more. Its specific antigen is unknown. No much larger clonotype is one base removed from it; base qualities were not supplied. Since whole blood was used without any cell fractionation, the repertoire reflected all peripheral T cells in unsorted form. Under 11 uninfected healthy donors were sampled as controls, a few of whom were sampled twice roughly three months apart. For RNA extraction, a 2.5 ml sample of peripheral blood was drawn into Tempus tubes. Residual genomic DNA was removed with the TURBO-DNase kit and globin mRNA was depleted with GLOBINclear. Trimming removed 1 base from V and 1 base from J, leaving 10 bases between the germline ends. In the germline V gene, CDR1 corresponds to MNHNS and CDR2 to SASEGT. The CDR3 goes from the cysteine to the phenylalanine over 15 residues. Just the 45-base CDR3 DNA is kept, in frame starting at base 1.

Recombination joined TRBV6-1 with TRBJ1-1; the D gene remains uncertain. This TCR was sampled from an adult in good health. The material sequenced was blood. The CDR3 corresponds to CASSEDEARNTEAFF. The DNA sequence reads TGTGCCAGCAGTGAAGACGAGGCGCGGAACACTGAAGCTTTCTTT.